This is a list of T cell receptor beta chains from one sample in a study of brain T cells in children with intractable seizures. Profiling relied on immunoSEQ multiplex PCR, and the TCRdb table lists in-frame clones only, not all of them. The sample lists about 320,000 clones; 93% were seen once. Sample: peripheral blood, taken more than 4 months after surgery. The receptors derive from a boy under three years old with tuberous sclerosis and intractable seizures. Each CDR3 is given with its conserved first and last residue. Each record gives: CDR3 protein, CDR3 DNA, clone size, V gene, D gene, J gene. D genes are given only for firm matches. Not all rows give a size; the values are once, few, many and, for expanded clones, a class.

CASSEFKGRYGYTF TGCGCCAGCAGTGAGTTTAAGGGCCGCTATGGCTACACCTTC NA TRBV10-2 NA TRBJ1-2
CASSLGGGTEAFF TGTGCCAGCAGTTTGGGTGGGGGCACTGAAGCTTTCTTT NA TRBV12-3/TRBV12-4 NA TRBJ1-1
CASMSRDMIHNEQFF TGTGCCAGCATGTCCCGGGACATGATACACAATGAGCAGTTCTTC NA TRBV7-9 NA TRBJ2-1
CASSLAGSGPLGSYEQYF TGCGCCAGCAGCTTAGCGGGGTCGGGGCCCCTGGGATCCTACGAGCAGTACTTC NA TRBV5-1 TRBD2 TRBJ2-7
CASSHANKGGDTEAFF TGCGCCAGCAGCCACGCAAACAAGGGGGGAGACACTGAAGCTTTCTTT NA TRBV4-1 NA TRBJ1-1
CASSLGDSHTEAFF TGTGCCAGCAGCTTAGGGGACAGCCACACTGAAGCTTTCTTT NA TRBV7-3 TRBD1 TRBJ1-1
CASRQSYGYTF TGTGCCAGCAGGCAGAGCTATGGCTACACCTTC NA TRBV2 NA TRBJ1-2
CASSGTRLNEQYF TGTGCCAGCAGCGGGACTAGGCTAAACGAGCAGTACTTC few TRBV6-5 TRBD2 TRBJ2-7
CAWQTGAGNTIYF TGTGCCTGGCAGACAGGGGCTGGAAACACCATATATTTT NA TRBV30 TRBD1 TRBJ1-3
CAISESIGGENQPQHF TGTGCCATCAGTGAGTCGATAGGGGGGGAAAATCAGCCCCAGCATTTT NA TRBV10-3 NA TRBJ1-5
CASRRQGVNIQYF TGTGCCAGCAGGCGACAGGGGGTAAACATTCAGTACTTC NA TRBV2 TRBD1 TRBJ2-4
CASSNHLGQRVYSNQPQHF TGTGCCAGTAGTAACCACCTGGGACAGCGAGTTTATAGCAATCAGCCCCAGCATTTT NA TRBV19 TRBD1 TRBJ1-5
CASSSRQDSYEQYF TGCGCCAGCAGCTCCCGACAGGACTCCTACGAGCAGTACTTC NA TRBV5-1 NA TRBJ2-7
CASSLRRGTDTQYF TGTGCCAGCAGCTTGAGAAGGGGCACAGATACGCAGTATTTT NA TRBV5-4 NA TRBJ2-3
CASSTRDRTYEQYF TGTGCCAGTAGTACCCGGGACCGAACCTACGAGCAGTACTTC NA TRBV19 NA TRBJ2-7
CASSLRIGGAPAYEQYF TGTGCCAGCAGCTTAAGGATAGGGGGCGCCCCGGCCTACGAGCAGTACTTC NA TRBV7-2 TRBD1 TRBJ2-7
CASSPGTGTSQPQHF TGTGCCAGCAGCCCCGGGACAGGGACTTCTCAGCCCCAGCATTTT few TRBV5-4 TRBD1 TRBJ1-5
CATSRVMNTEAFF TGTGCCACCAGCAGAGTTATGAACACTGAAGCTTTCTTT NA TRBV15 NA TRBJ1-1
CASGRQDLWGYTF TGTGCCAGCGGCCGACAGGACCTCTGGGGCTACACCTTC NA TRBV7-2 NA TRBJ1-2
CASGLVPTGRTHSPLHF TGTGCTAGTGGTTTGGTACCGACAGGGAGGACCCATTCACCCCTCCACTTT NA TRBV12-5 TRBD1 TRBJ1-6
CATGQVPGTEAFF TGTGCCACGGGACAGGTACCCGGAACTGAAGCTTTCTTT NA TRBV19 TRBD1 TRBJ1-1
CASSHLMDYTYEQYF TGTGCCAGCAGCCACCTAATGGACTATACCTACGAGCAGTACTTC once TRBV3-1/TRBV3-2 NA TRBJ2-7
CASSYEPGTGTDTQYF TGTGCCAGCAGTTACGAACCCGGGACTGGCACAGATACGCAGTATTTT NA TRBV6-2/TRBV6-3 NA TRBJ2-3
CASLGGTEAFF TGTGCCAGCCTAGGGGGCACTGAAGCTTTCTTT NA TRBV3-1/TRBV3-2 NA TRBJ1-1
CSASPGLAGGPSYEQYF TGCAGTGCTAGTCCGGGACTAGCGGGAGGGCCCTCCTACGAGCAGTACTTC NA TRBV20-1 TRBD2 TRBJ2-7
CASSDPLGGQPQHF TGTGCCAGCTCAGATCCCCTCGGGGGTCAGCCCCAGCATTTT NA TRBV18 NA TRBJ1-5
CASSFGIRGMGKNIQYF TGTGCCAGCAGCTTTGGAATCAGGGGGATGGGCAAAAACATTCAGTACTTC NA TRBV5-4 TRBD1 TRBJ2-4
CASSQARRDYDSNQPQHF TGCGCCAGCAGCCAAGCGAGGCGGGACTACGATAGCAATCAGCCCCAGCATTTT NA TRBV4-1 NA TRBJ1-5
CASRQQGYGYTF TGTGCCAGCAGACAACAGGGGTATGGCTACACCTTC NA TRBV7-9 TRBD1 TRBJ1-2
CASEGLNTEAFF TGTGCCTCCGAGGGACTGAACACTGAAGCTTTCTTT NA TRBV30 NA TRBJ1-1
CASSLGTSGEQYF TGTGCCAGCAGCTTGGGGACTAGCGGCGAGCAGTACTTC NA TRBV7-2 TRBD2 TRBJ2-7
CASSPTVGATYNEQFF TGCGCCAGCAGCCCCACGGTGGGGGCCACCTACAATGAGCAGTTCTTC NA TRBV5-1 NA TRBJ2-1
CASSLASGTGLLNYGYTF TGTGCCAGCAGCTTAGCCTCCGGGACAGGACTCCTTAACTATGGCTACACCTTC NA TRBV7-8 TRBD1 TRBJ1-2
CASSSGGGLYNEQFF TGCGCCAGCAGCTCCGGGGGGGGTCTGTACAATGAGCAGTTCTTC once TRBV4-1 TRBD2 TRBJ2-1
CASRPQGDAGQYF TGTGCCAGCAGGCCCCAGGGTGACGCGGGGCAGTACTTC NA TRBV2 NA TRBJ2-7
CASSIERGSKAFF TGTGCCAGTAGTATAGAAAGGGGGTCTAAAGCTTTCTTT NA TRBV19 NA TRBJ1-1
CATSNPGTDTQYF TGTGCCACCTCAAACCCAGGGACAGATACGCAGTATTTT NA TRBV28 NA TRBJ2-3
CASSFDNEQFF TGTGCCAGCAGCTTCGACAATGAGCAGTTCTTC NA TRBV5-6 NA TRBJ2-1
CASSLVGGLWTSTDTQYF TGCGCCAGCAGCTTGGTCGGGGGGTTATGGACTAGCACAGATACGCAGTATTTT NA TRBV5-1 TRBD2 TRBJ2-3
CAWSVWASGSFNEQYF TGTGCCTGGAGTGTATGGGCCAGCGGGAGCTTCAACGAGCAGTACTTC NA TRBV30 TRBD2 TRBJ2-7
CASSQTGTVAFF TGTGCCAGCAGCCAAACCGGGACAGTAGCTTTCTTT NA TRBV6-5 TRBD1 TRBJ1-1
CASSFGTGTYGYTF TGTGCCAGCAGCTTCGGGACAGGGACCTATGGCTACACCTTC NA TRBV7-9 TRBD1 TRBJ1-2
CASSLEARGVGYTF TGCGCCAGCAGCCTAGAGGCCAGGGGGGTTGGCTACACCTTC once TRBV5-1 TRBD1 TRBJ1-2
CASSSVEVAEPQETQYF TGTGCCAGCAGCTCAGTCGAGGTAGCGGAGCCTCAAGAGACCCAGTACTTC NA TRBV2 NA TRBJ2-5
CASSLGFENEQFF TGTGCCAGCAGCTTAGGTTTTGAGAATGAGCAGTTCTTC NA TRBV7-9 NA TRBJ2-1
CASSAATASNQPQHF TGTGCCAGCAGTGCCGCGACAGCTAGCAATCAGCCCCAGCATTTT NA TRBV6-6 NA TRBJ1-5
CSVPNRGTTEAFF TGCAGCGTTCCCAACAGGGGAACCACTGAAGCTTTCTTT NA TRBV29-1 TRBD1 TRBJ1-1
CASSVYNLGPLHF TGTGCCAGCAGCGTCTACAACCTCGGGCCCCTCCACTTT NA TRBV7-2 NA TRBJ1-6
CSVELPQGWETQYF TGCAGCGTTGAACTCCCCCAGGGGTGGGAGACCCAGTACTTC NA TRBV29-1 NA TRBJ2-5
CASSLEGGRGEKLFF TGCGCCAGCAGCTTGGAAGGGGGCAGGGGTGAAAAACTGTTTTTT NA TRBV5-1 TRBD1 TRBJ1-4
CASPSRGRGEQFF TGTGCCAGTCCAAGCAGGGGACGGGGTGAGCAGTTCTTC NA TRBV27 NA TRBJ2-1
CASKLRYGEGDTEAFF TGTGCCAGCAAACTCAGGTACGGGGAGGGTGACACTGAAGCTTTCTTT NA TRBV5-8 NA TRBJ1-1
CASSPQGGYGYTF TGTGCCAGCAGCCCGCAGGGTGGGTATGGCTACACCTTC NA TRBV14 NA TRBJ1-2
CASSFSGNNEQFF TGTGCCAGCAGTTTTTCGGGCAACAATGAGCAGTTCTTC NA TRBV28 NA TRBJ2-1
CASGNSGFTDTQYF TGTGCTAGTGGTAATAGCGGCTTCACAGATACGCAGTATTTT NA TRBV12-5 NA TRBJ2-3
CASSFNNYWADTIYF TGTGCCAGCAGCTTTAATAATTACTGGGCGGACACCATATATTTT NA TRBV7-9 NA TRBJ1-3
CASTWTGGFYQPQHF TGTGCCAGCACCTGGACAGGGGGCTTTTATCAGCCCCAGCATTTT NA TRBV28 TRBD1 TRBJ1-5
CRIGGEQYF TGTAGAATCGGAGGAGAGCAGTACTTC NA TRBV27 NA TRBJ2-7
CATSDLTSTGVYEQYF TGTGCCACCAGTGATTTGACATCGACAGGGGTGTACGAGCAGTACTTC NA TRBV24-1 TRBD1 TRBJ2-7
CASSKEGTFIPNYGYTF TGTGCCAGCAGCAAAGAGGGGACATTTATCCCTAACTATGGCTACACCTTC NA TRBV2 NA TRBJ1-2